This entry lists 13 T cell receptor beta chains sequenced from one sample in a study of identifying expanded T cells in peripheral blood. Sequenced by immunoSEQ multiplex PCR; TCRdb stores in-frame clones only, minus some. This sample carries some 97,000 clones, roughly 88% of them seen once, and the ten largest clones take 4.5% to 6.5%. Sequencing was carried out using blood. All receptors come from a person between 18 and 75 years old in good health.

The chain couples TRBV7-9 to TRBJ1-2; D possibly corresponds to TRBD1 (5 bases). Germline loops: CDR1 SEHNR, CDR2 FQNEAQ (reference sequence). The CDR3 consists of 14 residues. V was shortened by 1 base and J by 8 bases, with 14 bases between the two germline ends. The CDR3 sequence: CASSLVGVIKGYTF. The CDR3 DNA follows: TGTGCCAGCAGCTTAGTGGGGGTTATTAAAGGCTACACCTTC.

V usage is TRBV5-1 and J usage is TRBJ1-1; TRBD1 is a possible D gene (5 bases). The CDR3 covers 13 residues. The V and J ends lost 4 bases and 3 bases respectively, with 10 bases between them. From germline, CDR1 is SGHRS and CDR2 YFSETQ. CDR3 sequence: CASSAGLDTEAFF. CDR3 DNA sequence: TGCGCCAGCAGCGCGGGACTCGACACTGAAGCTTTCTTT.

This clone has a single count. V is TRBV30 and J is TRBJ1-2, with no clear D. CDR1 is GTSNPN, CDR2 SVGIG, per germline (reference sequence). The V and J ends lost 3 bases and 0 bases respectively, with 14 bases between them. This CDR3 region has 15 residues. CDR3 sequence: CAWSHEWTANYGYTF. CDR3 nucleotides: TGTGCCTGGAGCCACGAGTGGACTGCTAACTATGGCTACACCTTC.

The chain uses TRBV27 and TRBJ2-1; 10 bases agree with TRBD2. Germline assignment: CDR1 MNHEY and CDR2 SMNVEV (reference sequence). Germline trimming cut 5 bases from V and 0 bases from J; bases unmatched to any gene: 1. This CDR3 is built from 15 residues. The CDR3 bases are TGTGCCAGCAGTACTAGCGGGGACTCCTACAATGAGCAGTTCTTC. Its protein is CASSTSGDSYNEQFF.

The V and J genes are TRBV9 and TRBJ2-7; D remains ambiguous. The V end was cut by 3 bases, the J end by 5 bases, with 6 bases between. CDR1 is SGDLS, CDR2 YYNGEE, per germline. The CDR3 is 11 amino acids. In DNA, the CDR3 is TGTGCCAGCAGCGGAGACAACGAGCAGTACTTC. This sequence encodes CASSGDNEQYF. The variable domain in full, with the rest retrieved from reference TRBV9 and TRBJ2-7, is DSGVTQTPKHLITATGQRVTLRCSPRSGDLSVYWYQQSLDQGLQFLIQYYNGEERAKGNILERFSAQQFPDLHSELNLSSLELGDSALYFCASSGDNEQYFGPGTRLTVT.

This clone was seen a few times. The CDR3 DNA reads TGTGCCAGCAGTGGGCTTTCCGACTTGTCTGGGGCCAACGTCCTGACTTTC. Protein: CASSGLSDLSGANVLTF. V and J are TRBV6-1 and TRBJ2-6; D is uncertain. V shed 4 bases and J shed 1 base, with 14 bases lying between them. This CDR3 contains 17 residues. Germline assignment: CDR1 MNHNS and CDR2 SASEGT.

This clone was counted between two and nine times. V gene TRBV4-1 combines with J gene TRBJ2-7, with 7 bases aligning to TRBD1. Germline CDR1 is MGHRA and CDR2 is YSYEKL. Losses at the gene ends were 5 bases for V and 4 bases for J; bases not matched to a gene: 11. This CDR3 has 15 residues. In nucleotides, the CDR3 is TGCGCCAGCAGCAGTGACAGGGCAAATAGATACGAGCAGTACTTC. Protein: CASSSDRANRYEQYF.

This clone has only one observation. J is TRBJ1-1 and V is TRBV6-1, with TRBD1 as a possible D gene (5 bases). This CDR3 has 14 amino acids. Trimming shortened V by 4 bases and J by 1 base, and 10 bases separated the two germline ends. Per the germline V gene, CDR1 is MNHNS and CDR2 is SASEGT. The CDR3 protein is CASSGYRGNTEAFF. The CDR3 DNA is TGTGCCAGCAGTGGATATAGGGGGAACACTGAAGCTTTCTTT.

This clone was picked up a small number of times. The V and J genes are TRBV6-1 and TRBJ1-6, with 10 bases lining up with TRBD1. V shed 4 bases, J shed 14 bases, and the junction held 8 bases outside the gene matches. Germline loops: CDR1 MNHNS, CDR2 SASEGT. The CDR3 runs to 14 residues. The CDR3 sequence: CASSGQGAPPTLHF. The DNA of the CDR3 is TGTGCCAGCAGTGGACAGGGGGCGCCTCCCACCCTCCACTTT.

V is TRBV6-1 and J is TRBJ1-2; 12 positions agree with TRBD1. With V trimmed by 9 bases and J by 7 bases, 3 bases remained unmatched. Per the germline V gene, CDR1 is MNHNS and CDR2 is SASEGT. The length of the CDR3 is 12 residues. The CDR3 region is CASGDRGPGYTF. The CDR3 region has the DNA TGTGCCAGTGGGGACAGGGGGCCTGGCTACACCTTC.

The chain uses TRBV15 and TRBJ1-1; D is uncertain. V lost 0 bases and J lost 7, with 12 bases in between. Germline V gene data show CDR1 as LNHNV and CDR2 as YYDKDF (reference sequence). CDR3 size: 14 residues. CDR3 DNA sequence: TGTGCCACCAGCAGAGATGAATTGGGGTTTGAAGCTTTCTTT. Translation: CATSRDELGFEAFF.

This sequence joins TRBV5-1 and TRBJ1-6; 9 nucleotides align to TRBD1. The V gene end was trimmed by 0 bases and the J gene end by 6 bases; junction bases not matched to a gene: 1. The CDR3 is 15 residues long. CDR1 and CDR2 (germline): SGHRS, YFSETQ. CDR3 in amino acids: CASSLGGQGNSPLHF. CDR3 DNA: TGCGCCAGCAGCTTGGGGGGACAGGGTAATTCACCCCTCCACTTT. The full variable domain, rest sourced from reference TRBV5-1 and TRBJ1-6, is KAGVTQTPRYLIKTRGQQVTLSCSPISGHRSVSWYQQTPGQGLQFLFEYFSETQRNKGNFPGRFSGRQFSNSRSEMNVSTLELGDSALYLCASSLGGQGNSPLHFGNGTRLTVT.

CDR3 in amino acids: CSVLPHYNEQFF. The CDR3 DNA follows: TGCAGCGTTCTCCCCCATTACAATGAGCAGTTCTTC. V gene TRBV29-1 combines with J gene TRBJ2-1; D gene ambiguous. The CDR3 sequence is 12 residues long. Germline V gene lookup returns CDR1 SQVTM and CDR2 ANQGSEA. The ends were cut back, 5 bases at V and 4 bases at J, with 9 bases in the middle.